Following are 9 T cell receptor beta chains from one sample sequenced in a study of T cells in Graves' hyperthyroidism and ophthalmopathy. TCR beta CDR3 sequences were amplified from RNA transcripts. RT-PCR in the first round (using the HTBI primer set) targeted the TCR CDR3. TCRdb redid the calling of the multiplex PCR reads with MiXCR, one entry per CDR3 protein. The sample holds around 360,000 distinct CDR3 sequences, about 15% seen once. Sequencing was carried out using blood. These receptors were obtained from a woman aged 55-70 years with Graves' ophthalmopathy.

In its sample, this clonotype was seen a few times. The chain combines TRBV24-1 with TRBJ1-4; possibly TRBD1 for D (6 bases). Germline CDR1 KGHDR, CDR2 SFDVKD. This CDR3 spans 15 amino acids. Trimming stripped 4 bases from V and 3 bases from J, with 11 bases between. The CDR3 loop reads CATSDPGQPNEKLFF. CDR3 nucleotides: TGTGCCACCAGTGACCCTGGACAGCCTAATGAAAAACTGTTTTTT.

The chain uses TRBV6-1 and TRBJ2-7; tentatively, D is TRBD2 (6 bases). Germline CDR1 reads MNHNS; CDR2 reads SASEGT. The CDR3 contains 11 residues. V was cut by 8 bases and J by 6 bases, with 11 bases left in between. In DNA form, the CDR3 reads TGTGCCAGCCGACTAGGTCGCGAGCAGTACTTC. It is translated as CASRLGREQYF.

The chain couples TRBV27 to TRBJ2-2; TRBD2 aligns across 12 bases. CDR1 and CDR2 (germline): MNHEY, SMNVEV (reference sequence). V lost 4 bases and J lost 5; bases outside the gene matches: 5. The CDR3 contains 16 residues. DNA for the CDR3: TGTGCCAGCAGTTGGCTAGCGGGGGGGGGGACCGGGGAGCTGTTTTTT. This codes for CASSWLAGGGTGELFF.

This clonotype was seen at least ten times. The V gene is TRBV7-8, the J gene TRBJ2-7; 7 bases are shared with TRBD2. This CDR3 region has 16 residues. Unmatched junction bases numbered 7, after V lost 2 bases and J lost 0 bases. Looked up from germline, CDR1 is SGHVS and CDR2 is FQNEAQ. The CDR3 sequence is CASSLRGSGSSYEQYF. The DNA of the CDR3 is TGTGCCAGCAGCTTAAGGGGTAGCGGGTCCTCCTACGAGCAGTACTTC.

This clonotype was counted many times. The V and J genes are TRBV7-8 and TRBJ2-5; possibly TRBD1 for D (5 bases). V lost 5 bases, J lost 2 bases, and 9 bases lay in between. This CDR3 is built from 13 residues. Germline CDR1 SGHVS, CDR2 FQNEAQ. The CDR3 spells CASSTDRQETQYF. DNA of the CDR3: TGTGCCAGCAGCACTGACAGACAAGAGACCCAGTACTTC.

This clonotype was counted a single time. This may be a read error: a much more frequent sequence differs by one nucleotide. The CDR3 sequence: CSASRIGGADTQYF. The CDR3 coding sequence is TGCAGTGCTAGCCGGATAGGGGGAGCAGATACGCAGTATTTT. The chain combines TRBV20-1 with TRBJ2-3; possible D gene TRBD1, 6 bases. With 3 bases removed from V and 4 bases from J, the gap between germline ends came to 14 bases. The CDR3 is 14 residues long. Germline V gene sequence: CDR1 DFQATT, CDR2 SNEGSKA (reference sequence).

This clonotype was seen at least ten times. The chain links TRBV6-1 to TRBJ2-1, with a weak D call TRBD2 (6 bases). The CDR3 runs 14 residues. Per the germline V gene, CDR1 is MNHNS and CDR2 is SASEGT. Trimming took off 7 bases at V and 7 bases at J, with 17 bases between the two ends. This chain's CDR3 is CASNPGTEVNEQFF. The CDR3 DNA follows: TGTGCCAGCAATCCCGGGACTGAAGTAAATGAGCAGTTCTTC.

The sample holds many counts of this clonotype. The chain employs TRBV3-1 and TRBJ2-1; 9 bases are a match to TRBD1. Trimming cost V 4 bases and J 5 bases; bases outside gene matches: 6. The CDR3 runs 15 residues. From germline, CDR1 is LGHDT and CDR2 YNNKEL (reference sequence). The CDR3 sequence: CASSRGTGSNNEQFF. The CDR3 nucleotides read TGTGCCAGCAGCCGAGGGACAGGGAGCAACAATGAGCAGTTCTTC.

This clonotype has ten or more counts. The rearrangement uses TRBV20-1 and TRBJ1-5, with D possibly matching TRBD1 (6 bases). The germline V and J ends were trimmed by 3 bases and 6 bases, with 15 bases remaining between them. Germline V CDR1 and CDR2: DFQATT, SNEGSKA (reference sequence). The CDR3 extends over 14 amino acids. CDR3 sequence reads: CSASRPRGGQPQHF. The DNA of the CDR3 is TGCAGTGCTAGTAGACCCAGGGGAGGTCAGCCCCAGCATTTT.